This T cell receptor beta chain was identified during a study of blood T cell repertoires in COVID-19 (dated by TCRdb to the early 2020s). In the study overall: Collaborator samples came from the United States, Italy and Spain and covered acute and convalescent phases of COVID-19. The sample metadata nearly always contained a de-identified subject ID, COVID-19 status, age in years and sex. The repertoires were released in a freely available public database meant as a resource for research on the immune response to SARS-CoV-2. Deeply sampled blood TCRbeta repertoires from subjects exposed to, actively infected with, or recovered from COVID-19 were included in the dataset. Where available, HLA class I and class II types were obtained from metadata supplied by the sample provider rather than from assay-based typing. The samples were drawn from two sources: the first 160 participants of the ongoing ImmuneRACE study, and approximately 1,300 subjects contributed by 6 global collaborators. The prospective study material was composed of cDNA or gDNA derived from T cells, B-cell-depleted T cells, or PBMCs. Overall study outcomes, separate from this receptor: How much clinical and demographic metadata was included differed by source and by participant, and the metadata was provided uncurated.

Participants in the prospective study were enrolled through a virtual design, were aged roughly 18 to 100 years, and lived in about 25 United States geographic areas. In the prospective study, participants were assigned to cohorts based on the clinical history participants reported in a screening survey and a study questionnaire. ImmuneRACE Cohort 3 recovered participants were defined by two consecutive negative NP/OP PCR tests, healthcare professional clearance, or symptom resolution. In the prospective study, mobile phlebotomists collected whole blood, serum and a nasopharyngeal or oropharyngeal swab from each participant. Additional blood draws and questionnaires over a roughly two-month period could optionally be provided by prospective study participants. Before DNA extraction, prospective study blood samples were shipped either frozen or at room temperature. The immunoSEQ Assay, a bias-controlled multiplex PCR, was used to amplify TCRbeta CDR3 regions from genomic DNA. As for the original processing: The number of nucleated cells in each sample was estimated by amplification of reference gene primers within the assay. Sequence reads were collapsed and filtered to measure the absolute abundance of every unique TCRbeta CDR3 rearrangement. Productive Simpson clonality was computed per sample as the square root of Simpson's diversity index over productive rearrangements. TCRdb retrieved this table from immuneACCESS and kept in-frame rearrangements only. Not all clones are present; in checked studies, unresolved V genes account for under half, and no reason is known for the remainder. That table is the source of V, J and clone size, and D and trimming were worked out from the DNA. The sample profile shows roughly 400,000 clones; roughly 91% of them were found once. The ten largest clones add up to 0.6% of the sample.

As for this clone: Its antigen is unknown. Base quality data are lacking; no much larger clone is found one base away.

From a lookup of the germline V gene, CDR1 and CDR2 are SGHRS and YFSETQ. From its cysteine to its phenylalanine, the CDR3 spans 14 amino acids. Only the CDR3 portion is preserved as DNA: 42 bases, with reading frame beginning at the first base. Clipping removes 4 bases from V and 2 bases from J, with 2 as the unmatched junction base count. The source material was PBMCs or T cells enriched from blood (not recorded which). The chain was built from TRBV5-1 and TRBJ1-5, with TRBD1 matching 8 junction bases. The clonotype originates from a man aged 18 to 29 who had recovered from COVID-19. The DNA is as follows: TGCGCCAGCAGCCCGGACAGGGGCAATCAGCCCCAGCATTTT. This encodes CASSPDRGNQPQHF.